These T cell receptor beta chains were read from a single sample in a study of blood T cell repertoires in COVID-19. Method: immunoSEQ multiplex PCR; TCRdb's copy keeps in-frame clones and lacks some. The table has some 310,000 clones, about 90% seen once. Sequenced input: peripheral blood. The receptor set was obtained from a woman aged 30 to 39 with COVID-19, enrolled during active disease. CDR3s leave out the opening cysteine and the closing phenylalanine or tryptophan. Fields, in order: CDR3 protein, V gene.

CDR3aa: ASTSWAGGSGNTIY; v_gene: TRBV28
CDR3aa: ASSPGTSGTQY; v_gene: TRBV13
CDR3aa: ASSILPVAGGISHYGYT; v_gene: TRBV19
CDR3aa: ASSLRQGAREKLF; v_gene: TRBV7-2
CDR3aa: ASSVLGRGTGELF; v_gene: TRBV9
CDR3aa: ASSSTSGRYNEQF; v_gene: TRBV27
CDR3aa: ANAGGDSAYEQY; v_gene: TRBV19
CDR3aa: ASSLGRLYGYT; v_gene: TRBV7-9
CDR3aa: ASSQATYFHGYT; v_gene: TRBV14
CDR3aa: ASSLRDIGSNQPQH; v_gene: TRBV5-6
CDR3aa: ASSPTGRAEAF; v_gene: TRBV2
CDR3aa: AISVETGLSGYT; v_gene: TRBV10-3
CDR3aa: ASSPPAQTNTDTQY; v_gene: TRBV18
CDR3aa: ASKRTSDISSNTGELF; v_gene: TRBV19
CDR3aa: ARLLRHYSNQPQH; v_gene: TRBV6-5
CDR3aa: ASSFQGMETQY; v_gene: TRBV5-1
CDR3aa: ASSLFSGVYGYT; v_gene: TRBV28
CDR3aa: ATPTLRRRNSPLH; v_gene: TRBV24-1
CDR3aa: ASSSGQLHNEQF; v_gene: TRBV7-2